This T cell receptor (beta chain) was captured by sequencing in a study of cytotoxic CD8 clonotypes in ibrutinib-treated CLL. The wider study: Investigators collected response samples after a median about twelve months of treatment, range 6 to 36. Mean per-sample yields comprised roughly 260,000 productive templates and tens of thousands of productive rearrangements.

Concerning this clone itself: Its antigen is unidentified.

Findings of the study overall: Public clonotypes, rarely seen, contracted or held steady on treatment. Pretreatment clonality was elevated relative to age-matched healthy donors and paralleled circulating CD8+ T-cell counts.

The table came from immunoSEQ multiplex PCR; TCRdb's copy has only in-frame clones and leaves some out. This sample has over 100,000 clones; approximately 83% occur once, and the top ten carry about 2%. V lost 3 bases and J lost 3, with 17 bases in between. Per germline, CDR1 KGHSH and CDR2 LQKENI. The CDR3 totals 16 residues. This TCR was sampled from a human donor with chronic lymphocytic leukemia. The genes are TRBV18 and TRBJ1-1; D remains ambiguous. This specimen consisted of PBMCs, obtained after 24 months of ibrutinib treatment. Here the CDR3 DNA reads TGTGCCAGCTCACCCCAAGGCACGGGTATCGACACTGAAGCTTTCTTT. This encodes CASSPQGTGIDTEAFF.